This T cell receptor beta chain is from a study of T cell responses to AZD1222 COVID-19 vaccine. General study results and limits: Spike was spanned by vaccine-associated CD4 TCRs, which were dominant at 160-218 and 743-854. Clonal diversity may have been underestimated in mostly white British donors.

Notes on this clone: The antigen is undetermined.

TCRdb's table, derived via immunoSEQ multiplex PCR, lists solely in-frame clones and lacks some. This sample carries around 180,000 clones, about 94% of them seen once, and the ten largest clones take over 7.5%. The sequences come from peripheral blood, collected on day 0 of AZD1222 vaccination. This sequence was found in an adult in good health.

The CDR3 here is CASSFSSNQPQHF. The CDR3 DNA follows: TGTGCCAGCAGCTTTAGCAGCAATCAGCCCCAGCATTTT. The chain recombines TRBV7-8 with TRBJ1-5; D not resolved. The CDR3 covers 13 residues. Trimming left V 3 bases short and J 1 base short, with 4 bases between. The germline CDR1 and CDR2 sequences are SGHVS and FQNEAQ.